These T cell receptor beta chains were read from a single sample in a study of blood T cell repertoires in COVID-19. Some clones are missing from TCRdb's copy, which holds only in-frame ones; the method was immunoSEQ multiplex PCR. The sample records 80,000 to 100,000 clones, about 86% being singletons. Sample: peripheral blood. The receptors derive from a man over 45 with COVID-19, enrolled during active disease. The CDR3 runs from the conserved cysteine through the conserved F or W. The D gene is left open where the match is weak.

J: TRBJ1-5
V: TRBV7-2
D: -
length: 15
CDR3: CASSFHRASNQPQHF
DNA: TGTGCCAGCAGCTTCCACAGAGCTAGCAATCAGCCCCAGCATTTT

J: TRBJ2-7
V: TRBV6-6
D: TRBD1
length: 15
CDR3: CASSYTGTGTHEQYF
DNA: TGTGCCAGCAGTTACACCGGGACAGGGACCCACGAGCAGTACTTC

J: TRBJ2-1
V: TRBV6-2/TRBV6-3
D: -
length: 16
CDR3: CASSYSLTGEHNEQFF
DNA: TGTGCCAGCAGTTACTCTCTGACGGGGGAGCACAATGAGCAGTTCTTC

J: TRBJ1-6
V: TRBV5-4
D: -
length: 12
CDR3: CASPFRASPLHF
DNA: TGTGCCAGTCCTTTTCGAGCTTCACCCCTCCACTTT

J: TRBJ2-5
V: TRBV5-4
D: -
length: 13
CDR3: CASSTTVEETQYF
DNA: TGTGCCAGCAGCACCACAGTCGAGGAGACCCAGTACTTC

J: TRBJ2-3
V: TRBV30
D: TRBD2
length: 15
CDR3: CAWRRERGGGDTQYF
DNA: TGTGCCTGGAGGAGGGAGCGGGGGGGTGGAGATACGCAGTATTTT

J: TRBJ2-3
V: TRBV24-1
D: -
length: 15
CDR3: CATSDGGGAADTQYF
DNA: TGTGCCACCAGTGACGGTGGGGGGGCCGCAGATACGCAGTATTTT

J: TRBJ1-5
V: TRBV9
D: TRBD1
length: 14
CDR3: CASSPGQINQPQHF
DNA: TGTGCCAGCAGCCCGGGACAGATCAATCAGCCCCAGCATTTT

J: TRBJ1-1
V: TRBV7-9
D: TRBD1
length: 14
CDR3: CASSPDRGRTEAFF
DNA: TGTGCCAGCAGCCCAGACAGGGGGCGAACTGAAGCTTTCTTT

J: TRBJ2-1
V: TRBV7-2
D: -
length: 13
CDR3: CASSTRARNEQFF
DNA: TGTGCCAGCAGCACCAGGGCGCGGAATGAGCAGTTCTTC

J: TRBJ2-1
V: TRBV19
D: TRBD1
length: 14
CDR3: CASSIGTGGNEQFF
DNA: TGTGCCAGTAGTATTGGGACAGGGGGGAATGAGCAGTTCTTC

J: TRBJ1-5
V: TRBV7-8
D: -
length: 16
CDR3: CASSLAHGFSNQPQHF
DNA: TGTGCCAGCAGCTTAGCGCACGGTTTTAGCAATCAGCCCCAGCATTTT

J: TRBJ2-7
V: TRBV4-1
D: -
length: 13
CDR3: CASSQAWSYEQYF
DNA: TGCGCCAGCAGCCAAGCTTGGAGCTACGAGCAGTACTTC

J: TRBJ1-6
V: TRBV6-2/TRBV6-3
D: -
length: 12
CDR3: CASSSLNSPLHF
DNA: TGTGCCAGCAGTTCCCTAAATTCACCCCTCCACTTT

J: TRBJ1-6
V: TRBV11-2
D: TRBD1
length: 18
CDR3: CASSYRGRQGLVNSPLHF
DNA: TGTGCCAGCAGCTATAGGGGGCGTCAGGGGTTGGTTAATTCACCCCTCCACTTT

J: TRBJ1-3
V: TRBV6-5
D: -
length: 16
CDR3: CASSYSGAPSGNTIYF
DNA: TGTGCCAGCAGTTACTCGGGGGCACCCTCTGGAAACACCATATATTTT

J: TRBJ1-1
V: TRBV4-3
D: -
length: 15
CDR3: CASSQDQGEGTEAFF
DNA: TGCGCCAGCAGTCAAGATCAAGGGGAGGGCACTGAAGCTTTCTTT

J: TRBJ2-2
V: TRBV7-3
D: TRBD1
length: 13
CDR3: CASRSRGPGELFF
DNA: TGTGCCAGCAGGAGTAGGGGGCCCGGGGAGCTGTTTTTT

J: TRBJ2-3
V: TRBV7-2
D: TRBD2
length: 17
CDR3: CASSLRISGGATDTQYF
DNA: TGTGCCAGCAGCTTAAGAATTAGCGGGGGGGCAACAGATACGCAGTATTTT

J: TRBJ2-7
V: TRBV6-5
D: TRBD1
length: 15
CDR3: CASRENRQGTYEQYF
DNA: TGTGCCAGCAGGGAGAATCGACAGGGAACCTACGAGCAGTACTTC